This T cell receptor beta chain was recovered during a study of cytomegalovirus exposure and HLA in healthy donors. With respect to this clone: Its antigen is currently unknown.

The PCR ran on 60 Vbeta and 13 Jbeta primers. Under the authors' procedure: Among the unique TCR beta chains that a later analysis counted, some 73 million in all, some 10 million were shared. The table came from immunoSEQ multiplex PCR; TCRdb's copy has only in-frame clones and leaves some out. Clone size and V and J calls were adopted from that table, with D and trimming inferred from the DNA. The data contain some 150,000 clones, more than 70% of them seen just once; the ten biggest clones take up roughly 1.5%. The V gene's germline CDR1 is MRHNA and CDR2 SNTAGT. The CDR3 has 15 residues. The ends lost 6 bases at V and 2 bases at J; junction bases unmatched: 8. Study-wide results and limits: Through in vitro validation, three CMV-associated chains were shown to be specific for CMV antigens.

The origin of this receptor is a male donor in good health and CMV-seronegative. J is TRBJ2-5 and V is TRBV6-4, with 8 bases matching TRBD1. Material: PBMCs. CDR3 protein: CASSVTGGGQETQYF. CDR3 nucleotides: TGTGCCAGCAGCGTAACAGGGGGTGGGCAAGAGACCCAGTACTTC.